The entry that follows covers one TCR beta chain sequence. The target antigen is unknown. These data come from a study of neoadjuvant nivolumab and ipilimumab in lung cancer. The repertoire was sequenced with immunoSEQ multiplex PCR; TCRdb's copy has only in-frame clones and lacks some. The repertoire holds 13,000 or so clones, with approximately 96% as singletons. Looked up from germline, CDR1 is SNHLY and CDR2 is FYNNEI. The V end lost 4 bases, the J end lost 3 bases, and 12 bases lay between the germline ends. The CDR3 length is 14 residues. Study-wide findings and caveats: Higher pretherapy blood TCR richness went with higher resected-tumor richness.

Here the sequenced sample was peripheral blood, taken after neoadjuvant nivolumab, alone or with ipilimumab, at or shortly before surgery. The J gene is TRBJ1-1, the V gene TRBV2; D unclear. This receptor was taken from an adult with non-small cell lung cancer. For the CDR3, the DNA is TGTGCCAGCAGTGGTTTGGAAGGATACACTGAAGCTTTCTTT. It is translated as CASSGLEGYTEAFF.